This T cell receptor (beta chain) was identified in a study of shared clonotypes between healthy human individuals (dated by TCRdb to about 2020). About the full investigation: A few men and a couple of women, aged 18 to 49 years, made up the cohort. For each donor, CD4 naive and CD4 memory were each given three plates, CD8 naive was given two plates, and CD8 memory was given one plate. To estimate repertoire size and how much clonotype sharing occurs between individuals, the study deeply sequenced the blood TCR repertoires of several healthy adults. To increase sequencing depth and limit assay-specific biases, different laboratories used diverse techniques to prepare libraries and sequence TCR repertoires. Leukapheresis yielded between about 0.9 and 8.9 billion PBMCs per donor.

On this clone itself: Its antigen remains unidentified. No base-level quality is on record; no much larger clone is a single base apart.

CDR1 and CDR2 are drawn from the germline V gene: MDHEN, SYDVKM. Counted from cysteine to phenylalanine, this CDR3 has 15 amino acids. This entry keeps only the CDR3 DNA: 45 bases, framed from base 1. The germline V and J ends show losses of 4 bases and 3 bases respectively, and no gene match explains 4 bases of the junction. Broad study findings and their caveats: Only blood was sampled, and tissue TCR repertoires likely differ from those in blood. Sharing across several donors was observed for about 4.8% of naive CD4, over 3% of naive CD8, about 2.3% of memory CD4, and roughly 0.4% of memory CD8 clonotypes. Naive subsets generally had larger estimated clonotype richness than memory subsets did. Clonotypes shared by all four sorted-subset donors showed higher generation probabilities than non-shared clonotypes. Pairwise subsampling led to the expectation that sequencing depth would affect the degree of clonotype sharing among donors. Because the study included a small number of donors, the genetic and exposure-history diversity represented was limited. Rarefaction of sorted-subset datasets indicated incomplete sequencing despite the large sequencing depth.

Donors were healthy HIV-negative adults with no recently reported acute infections or vaccinations. Every donor was a Caucasian adult living in Nashville, Tennessee, USA. CD4+ T cells were enriched through magnetic negative selection, after which naive cells were positively selected on CD45RA and the remaining negative fraction served as the memory subset. After blood collection by leukapheresis, PBMCs were isolated using Ficoll-Histopaque density gradient centrifugation and then cryopreserved in the vapor phase of liquid nitrogen. Analytical flow cytometry was used to check the purity and quantity of each magnetically sorted T cell population. From each sorted fraction, genomic DNA was isolated and quantified by UV absorbance on a Nanodrop 2000c. Using the deep immunoSEQ assay, TCR CDR3 regions were amplified from genomic DNA by multiplex PCR. Genomic DNA extracted from each cell subset was distributed evenly over all wells of several immunoSEQ 96-well plates, and each plate served as one replicate. For sorted subsets, roughly 200 ng of genomic DNA, equivalent to some 33,000 T cell genomes, went into each replicate PCR. Purified libraries were measured with a Qubit 3.0 fluorometer, size-checked on a Bioanalyzer 2100, and measured again with the KAPA Library Quantification kit. A separate single-read 150-cycle Illumina NextSeq 550 flow cell was used to sequence each immunoSEQ 96-well plate. From the authors' description of their analysis: The immunoSEQ output contained only junctional sequences without quality scores, so filtering could not match that applied to full-length reads. To assign V/J genes and CDR3, sequences were annotated against IMGT germline references using PyIR, a Python wrapper for IgBLAST v1.9. Reads with weak V/J assignments (E-value above 1e-6), missing CDR3, stop codons, out-of-frame junctions, or ambiguous translated residues were removed. V3J clonotypes were defined as sequences sharing the same inferred V gene, J gene, and CDR3 amino acid sequence. Percentage overlap between repertoires was computed as shared unique clonotypes divided by the size of the smaller repertoire. Repertoire richness was assessed with RTK rarefaction, the Chao1 estimator, and Recon v2.1 estimates of unobserved clonotypes. For all TCRbeta clonotypes obtained by the gDNA method from four donors, generation probabilities were computed with OLGA. In TCRdb, the immuneACCESS table is reduced to in-frame sequences with V and J assigned. These tables do not hold every clone; where another copy was compared, an unresolved V gene accounts for under half, and the others remain unexplained. Clonal size and the V and J genes are those of that table, whereas D and trimming came from the DNA. This sample gives around 980,000 clones in total; approximately 80% of them show up just once. The top ten clonotypes cover 0.5% to 0.65% of the sample.

Sequencing used memory CD4+ T cells from PBMCs. Reading the label with the study, this specimen's cell subset or site is: CD45RA-negative fraction. The chain is assembled from TRBV28 and TRBJ2-3; 10 middle bases align to TRBD2. The sequence was collected from a young man in good health. Some clones in this sample may be carry-over from other donors' samples. The nucleotide sequence is given as TGTGCCAGCAGTTCACTAGCGGGAAATACAGATACGCAGTATTTT. It codes for CASSSLAGNTDTQYF.